This T cell receptor beta chain was profiled in a study of OX40 agonist ivuxolimab in advanced cancers. Overall study findings and caveats: Partial responders dosed at 0.1-3.0 mg/kg displayed clonal expansion ranking among the lowest.

At cycle 4 day 1, cycle 7 day 1, and baseline, blood was sampled. The assay was immunoSEQ multiplex PCR, and TCRdb's table has in-frame clones only and misses some. The table records about 53,000 clones, around 84% of them present only once. As regards this clone: Its antigen is undetermined.

CDR1 and CDR2 from the germline V gene are SGDLS and YYNGEE. With 4 bases removed from V and 6 bases from J, the gap between germline ends came to 9 bases. CDR3 length: 12 amino acids. The specimen comprised CD4+ or CD8+ T cells sorted from blood, sampled in a trial of the OX40 agonist ivuxolimab. The receptor was isolated from an adult with an advanced solid tumor such as melanoma, head and neck, liver or kidney cancer. The gene calls are TRBV9 and TRBJ2-3, with D perhaps matching TRBD2 (5 bases). CDR3 nucleotide sequence: TGTGCCAGCAGCCCGAGCGGCGATACGCAGTATTTT. It is translated as CASSPSGDTQYF.